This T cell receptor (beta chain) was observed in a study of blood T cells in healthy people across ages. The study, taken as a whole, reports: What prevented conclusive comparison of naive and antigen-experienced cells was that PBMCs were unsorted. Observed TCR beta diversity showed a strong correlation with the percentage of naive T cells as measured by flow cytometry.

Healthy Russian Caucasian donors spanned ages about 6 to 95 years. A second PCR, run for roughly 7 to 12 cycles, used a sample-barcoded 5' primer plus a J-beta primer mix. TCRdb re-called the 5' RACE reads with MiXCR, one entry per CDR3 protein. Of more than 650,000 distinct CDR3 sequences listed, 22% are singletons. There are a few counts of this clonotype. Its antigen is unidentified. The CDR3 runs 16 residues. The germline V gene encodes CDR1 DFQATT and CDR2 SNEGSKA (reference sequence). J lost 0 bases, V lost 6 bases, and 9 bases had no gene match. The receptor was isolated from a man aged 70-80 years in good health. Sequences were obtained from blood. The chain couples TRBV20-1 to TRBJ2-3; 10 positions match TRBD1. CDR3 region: CSARTGGVGSTDTQYF. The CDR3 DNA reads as TGCAGTGCAAGGACAGGGGGAGTGGGCAGCACAGATACGCAGTATTTT.